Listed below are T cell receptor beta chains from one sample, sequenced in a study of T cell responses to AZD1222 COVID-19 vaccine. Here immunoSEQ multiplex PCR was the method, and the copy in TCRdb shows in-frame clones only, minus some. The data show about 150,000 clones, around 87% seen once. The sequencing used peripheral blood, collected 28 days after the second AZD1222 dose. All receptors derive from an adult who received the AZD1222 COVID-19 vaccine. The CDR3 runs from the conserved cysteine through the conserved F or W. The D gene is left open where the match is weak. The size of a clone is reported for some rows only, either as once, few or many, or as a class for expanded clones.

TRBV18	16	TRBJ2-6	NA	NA	CASSPFTGSGANVLTF	TGTGCCAGCTCACCATTCACGGGCTCTGGGGCCAACGTCCTGACTTTC
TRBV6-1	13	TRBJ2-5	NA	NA	CASSVARQETQYF	TGTGCCAGCAGTGTAGCGCGGCAAGAGACCCAGTACTTC
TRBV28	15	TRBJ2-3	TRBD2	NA	CASSSGLAGPDTQYF	TGTGCCAGCAGTTCGGGACTAGCGGGACCAGATACGCAGTATTTT
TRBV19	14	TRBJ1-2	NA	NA	CASSIGVLNYGYTF	TGTGCCAGTAGTATCGGGGTCCTAAACTATGGCTACACCTTC
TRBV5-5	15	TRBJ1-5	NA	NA	CASSLVMGGNQPQHF	TGTGCCAGCAGCTTGGTAATGGGGGGCAATCAGCCCCAGCATTTT
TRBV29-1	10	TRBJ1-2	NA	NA	CSVEGDGYTF	TGCAGCGTTGAGGGCGATGGCTACACCTTC
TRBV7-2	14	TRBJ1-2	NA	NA	CASSLDGGWYGYTF	TGTGCCAGCAGCTTAGATGGAGGGTGGTATGGCTACACCTTC
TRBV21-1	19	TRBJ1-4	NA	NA	CASSKFNGSKPTTNEKLFF	TGTGCCAGCAGCAAATTTAATGGGTCAAAACCTACAACTAATGAAAAACTGTTTTTT
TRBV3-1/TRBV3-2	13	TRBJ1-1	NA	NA	CASSQAGRIEAFF	TGTGCCAGCAGCCAAGCAGGGAGGATTGAAGCTTTCTTT
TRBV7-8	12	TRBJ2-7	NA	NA	CASSFQGNEQYF	TGTGCCAGCAGCTTTCAGGGGAACGAGCAGTACTTC
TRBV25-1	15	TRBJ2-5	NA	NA	CASSEHAGAQETQYF	TGTGCCAGCAGTGAGCACGCGGGGGCCCAAGAGACCCAGTACTTC
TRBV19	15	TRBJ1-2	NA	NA	CASSTRQFNNYGYTF	TGTGCCAGTAGTACCCGACAGTTTAATAACTATGGCTACACCTTC
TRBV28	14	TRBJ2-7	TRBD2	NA	CASSESGGRNEQYF	TGTGCCAGCAGTGAGTCCGGCGGGAGAAACGAGCAGTACTTC
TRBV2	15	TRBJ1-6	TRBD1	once	CASSELGRGRSPLHF	TGTGCCAGCAGTGAATTGGGGAGGGGGCGCTCACCCCTCCACTTT
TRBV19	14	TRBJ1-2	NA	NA	CASSTGTAEIGYTF	TGTGCCAGTAGTACCGGGACGGCGGAAATTGGCTACACCTTC
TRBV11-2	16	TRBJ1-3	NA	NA	CASSLTQMSSGNTIYF	TGTGCCAGCAGCTTAACACAGATGAGCTCTGGAAACACCATATATTTT
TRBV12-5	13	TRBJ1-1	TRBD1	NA	CASGRDSNTEAFF	TGTGCTAGTGGGCGGGACAGCAACACTGAAGCTTTCTTT
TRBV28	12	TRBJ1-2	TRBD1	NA	CASRQGVYGYTF	TGTGCCAGCCGACAGGGAGTCTATGGCTACACCTTC
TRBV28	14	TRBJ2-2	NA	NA	CATIGRSPPGELFF	TGTGCCACTATAGGCAGGAGCCCACCCGGGGAGCTGTTTTTT
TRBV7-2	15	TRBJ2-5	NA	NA	CASSPGATLQETQYF	TGTGCCAGCAGCCCCGGGGCTACTCTCCAAGAGACCCAGTACTTC